These T cell receptor beta chains were read from a single sample in a study of T cells in Graves' hyperthyroidism and ophthalmopathy. TCRdb independently ran MiXCR on the multiplex PCR reads; one entry per CDR3 protein. This sample has about 210,000 distinct CDR3 sequences, with 17% found just once. Material: blood. These receptor sequences come from a man in his fifties with Graves' hyperthyroidism. Each CDR3 is given with its conserved first and last residue. The D gene is left open where the match is weak. Clone size, where shown, is once, few, many, or a class for clones that have expanded.

v_gene	d_gene	j_gene	abundance	CDR3aa	CDR3nt
TRBV6-1	TRBD1	TRBJ2-1	many	CASSGRGQGAYNEQFF	TGTGCCAGCAGTGGAAGGGGACAGGGGGCTTACAATGAGCAGTTCTTC
TRBV10-3	.	TRBJ2-1	once	CATSGGQFDEQFF	TGTGCCACCTCAGGGGGGCAATTTGATGAGCAGTTCTTC
TRBV6-1	TRBD1	TRBJ2-3	few	CASSADPGTASTDTQYF	TGTGCCAGCAGTGCCGACCCCGGGACAGCTAGCACAGATACGCAGTATTTT
TRBV12-3/TRBV12-4	.	TRBJ2-1	.	CASSYRAPKVSYNEQFF	TGTGCCAGCAGTTACCGGGCCCCAAAGGTCTCCTACAATGAGCAGTTCTTC
TRBV14	.	TRBJ2-4	few	CASSPLSRAGSNIQYF	TGTGCCAGCAGCCCTCTTAGCAGGGCGGGGTCGAACATTCAGTACTTC
TRBV6-6	TRBD2	TRBJ2-7	.	CASSALAGGPFEQYF	TGTGCCAGCAGCGCTCTAGCGGGAGGGCCATTCGAGCAGTACTTC
TRBV7-2	TRBD1	TRBJ1-2	many	CASSLAGGAGYGYTF	TGTGCCAGCAGCTTAGCAGGGGGCGCGGGCTATGGCTACACCTTC
TRBV28	.	TRBJ1-6	few	CASSRGQLLNSPLHF	TGTGCCAGCAGTCGCGGACAGTTATTGAATTCACCCCTCCACTTT
TRBV5-1	TRBD2	TRBJ2-7	many	CASSLGLAGDEQYF	TGCGCCAGCAGCTTAGGACTAGCGGGAGACGAGCAGTACTTC
TRBV6-5	.	TRBJ2-7	many	CASSYSGAGYEQYF	TGTGCCAGCAGTTACTCAGGAGCTGGGTACGAGCAGTACTTC
TRBV3-1	TRBD2	TRBJ2-7	.	CASSQDSGATYEQYF	TGTGCCAGCAGCCAAGATAGCGGGGCCACCTACGAGCAGTACTTC
TRBV11-3	.	TRBJ2-3	many	CASSLRRVADTQYF	TGTGCCAGCAGCTTACGGAGGGTAGCAGATACGCAGTATTTT
TRBV5-1	.	TRBJ1-4	many	CASSLQGFSANEKLFF	TGCGCCAGCAGCTTGCAGGGTTTTTCGGCTAATGAAAAACTGTTTTTT
TRBV12-3/TRBV12-4	TRBD2	TRBJ2-1	many	CASSLKGLAGVKGEQFF	TGTGCCAGCAGTTTAAAGGGACTAGCGGGAGTTAAGGGTGAGCAGTTCTTC
TRBV18	.	TRBJ1-4	.	CATQDSTNEKLFF	TGTGCCACCCAGGACTCAACTAATGAAAAACTGTTTTTT
TRBV4-1	TRBD1	TRBJ1-2	.	CASSPRTGDYGYTF	TGCGCCAGCAGCCCTCGGACAGGGGACTATGGCTACACCTTC
TRBV7-6	.	TRBJ2-1	.	CASSLSQQEQFF	TGTGCCAGCAGCTTAAGCCAGCAAGAGCAGTTCTTC
TRBV5-5	.	TRBJ2-1	many	CASSLGSLGNEQFF	TGTGCCAGCAGCTTGGGGTCCCTGGGGAATGAGCAGTTCTTC
TRBV27	.	TRBJ2-5	many	CASSPRWQQETQYF	TGTGCCAGCAGCCCCAGGTGGCAACAAGAGACCCAGTACTTC
TRBV10-2	TRBD1	TRBJ1-6	.	CASRRTGSGSPLHF	TGCGCCAGCAGGCGGACAGGCAGTGGGTCACCCCTCCACTTT
TRBV20-1	.	TRBJ2-7	many	CSASPLAGQAYEQYF	TGCAGTGCTAGTCCCCTGGCAGGTCAAGCCTACGAGCAGTACTTC
TRBV12-3/TRBV12-4	TRBD2	TRBJ2-3	.	CGSSLAAGGTDTQYF	TGTGGCAGCAGTTTAGCGGCGGGAGGGACAGATACGCAGTATTTT
TRBV6-5	.	TRBJ2-7	many	CASSYSGEQYF	TGTGCCAGCAGTTACTCGGGGGAGCAGTACTTC